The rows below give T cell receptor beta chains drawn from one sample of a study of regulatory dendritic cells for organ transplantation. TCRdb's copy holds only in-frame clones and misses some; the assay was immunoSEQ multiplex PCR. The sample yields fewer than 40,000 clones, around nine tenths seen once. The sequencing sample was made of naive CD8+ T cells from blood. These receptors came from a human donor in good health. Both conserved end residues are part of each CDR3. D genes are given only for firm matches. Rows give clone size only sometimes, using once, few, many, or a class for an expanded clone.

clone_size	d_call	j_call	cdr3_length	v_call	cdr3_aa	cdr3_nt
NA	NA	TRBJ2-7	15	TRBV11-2	CASSLEIASSYEQYF	TGTGCCAGCAGCTTAGAGATCGCAAGCTCCTACGAGCAGTACTTC
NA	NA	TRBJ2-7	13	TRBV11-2	CASSGLIGYEQYF	TGTGCCAGCAGCGGCCTAATAGGCTACGAGCAGTACTTC
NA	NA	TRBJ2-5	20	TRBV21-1	CASSKDQEGQRDTSKETQYF	TGTGCCAGCAGCAAGGACCAAGAGGGACAGAGAGATACCTCTAAAGAGACCCAGTACTTC
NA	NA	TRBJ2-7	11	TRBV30	CAWSAGYEQYF	TGTGCCTGGAGTGCTGGGTACGAGCAGTACTTC
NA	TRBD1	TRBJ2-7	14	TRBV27	CASSLNRGYHEQYF	TGTGCCAGCAGTTTGAACAGGGGCTACCACGAGCAGTACTTC
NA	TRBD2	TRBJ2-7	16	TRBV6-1	CASSVAGTSGIYEQYF	TGTGCCAGCAGTGTGGCGGGGACTAGCGGGATCTACGAGCAGTACTTC
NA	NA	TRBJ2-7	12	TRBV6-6	CASSPPRDEQYF	TGTGCCAGCAGTCCCCCGAGAGACGAGCAGTACTTC
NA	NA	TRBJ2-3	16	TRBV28	CASSFSLVLSTDTQYF	TGTGCCAGCAGTTTCAGCCTAGTTTTGTCCACAGATACGCAGTATTTT
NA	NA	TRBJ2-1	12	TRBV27	CASSSSLGEQFF	TGTGCCAGCAGCTCTTCCCTGGGGGAGCAGTTCTTC
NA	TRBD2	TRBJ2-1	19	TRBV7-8	CASSLPTDWTSGGIDEQFF	TGTGCCAGCAGCTTACCCACGGACTGGACTAGCGGGGGGATCGATGAGCAGTTCTTC
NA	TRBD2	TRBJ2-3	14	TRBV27	CASSLSASGPAQYF	TGTGCCAGCAGTTTATCCGCTAGCGGGCCGGCGCAGTATTTT
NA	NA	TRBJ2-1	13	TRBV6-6	CASSYFWADEQFF	TGTGCCAGCAGTTACTTCTGGGCGGATGAGCAGTTCTTC
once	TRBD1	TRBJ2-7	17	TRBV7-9	CASSPGAAGTGGLEQYF	TGTGCCAGCAGCCCCGGGGCGGCTGGGACAGGTGGTCTCGAGCAGTACTTC
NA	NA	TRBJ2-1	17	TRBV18	CASSPRLGRSSYNEQFF	TGTGCCAGCTCACCAAGGCTAGGTCGGAGCTCCTACAATGAGCAGTTCTTC
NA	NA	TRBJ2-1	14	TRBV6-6	CASSAKDGNLEQFF	TGTGCCAGCAGTGCGAAAGACGGGAACCTCGAGCAGTTCTTC
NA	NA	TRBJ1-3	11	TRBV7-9	CASSFGNTIYF	TGTGCCAGCAGCTTCGGAAACACCATATATTTT
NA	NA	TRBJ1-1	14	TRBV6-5	CASSYEPLNTEAFF	TGTGCCAGCAGTTACGAACCGCTGAACACTGAAGCTTTCTTT
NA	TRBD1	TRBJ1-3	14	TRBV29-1	CSVRDSRSGNTIYF	TGCAGCGTGAGGGACAGCCGCTCTGGAAACACCATATATTTT
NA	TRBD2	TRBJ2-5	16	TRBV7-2	CASSLVAGGSLETQYF	TGTGCCAGCAGCTTAGTAGCGGGGGGCAGCCTCGAGACCCAGTACTTC